This paragraph reports one T cell receptor (beta chain). This clonotype occurred a few times. No cognate antigen has been identified for it. Nothing much larger sits one base from this clone, and base qualities are not available. The record originates from a study of T cells in Graves' hyperthyroidism and ophthalmopathy (dated by TCRdb to the late 2010s). Looking at the study overall: Peripheral blood was sampled at the time of initial diagnosis, prior to any treatment. An independent validation cohort of under 20 hyperthyroidism patients and roughly 16 patients who later progressed to ophthalmopathy tested prospective prediction of ophthalmopathy. Once sampling was done, hyperthyroidism patients were given methimazole at a starting dose of 30 mg daily, whereas ophthalmopathy patients were given high-dose intravenous methylprednisolone. The paper describes TCR Vbeta CDR3 sequencing of 140 or so peripheral blood samples, made up of under 50 ophthalmopathy patients, around 73 hyperthyroidism patients and some 17 progressor patients. The study also compared thyroid tissue and blood T-cell repertoires from about six Graves' hyperthyroidism patients. To identify TCR V-J signatures that set the groups apart, the researchers used a discovery cohort of about a hundred patients, made up of some 41 with Graves' ophthalmopathy and about 60 with stable Graves' hyperthyroidism. The approximately 95 discovery patients were divided at random into training and test sets in a 7:3 ratio. What the authors observed across the whole study: Most expanded thyroid clonotypes (frequency above 0.001) were also detected in blood, suggesting blood repertoires may reflect thyroid immune responses. Sample size was not statistically predetermined, and investigators were not blinded to group allocation. In validation, progression to ophthalmopathy was predicted by the model with 55% to 71% sensitivity and roughly 76% specificity, a median of around 6.5 months before onset. In cross-validation, a model built on a 13 V-J signature told ophthalmopathy apart from stable hyperthyroidism with 85% to 90% sensitivity and approximately 81% specificity, and in testing the same model reached 80%/75%.

Amplification of TCR beta CDR3 regions was carried out from RNA transcripts. A first-round RT-PCR of the TCR CDR3 used the HTBI primer set with the Qiagen OneStep RT-PCR kit. Libraries were constructed in a second round of multiplex PCR, after which size selection and purification were performed. Paired-end sequencing of the libraries was performed with 100 bp reads on an Illumina HiSeq2000. On the authors' methods: SOAPnuke was used to process the raw data, removing reads that contained adapters or uncalled bases, had a mean Phred below 15, or lacked an exact match to the constant primer or identifier. COPE v1.2.5 was used to merge high-quality paired reads, and clonotypes were defined as unique nucleotide sequences. Clonotypes were aligned to IMGT TRBV, TRBD and TRBJ reference segments using MiTCR v1.1. Analysis was restricted to V-J combinations with a frequency above 0.0001, which covered roughly 99% of repertoires. A TCS score was defined as the ratio between F50 (clonal expansion) and ExV (chaos), using BLOSUM62-based TCRdist between CDR3 peptides within each V-J. Welch's t-statistics and random forest reduced 500 to 550 V-J features to fewer than 15, which were used in a naive Bayes classifier (R e1071). The public reads were run again by TCRdb, first through fastp at Q25 and then through MiXCR, and only productive beta chains were kept. Rows matching on CDR3 protein sequence are summarized as one entry with the most common DNA and genes. In this record, the V and J calls reflect TCRdb's handling and not the investigators' own analysis. The sample records about 590,000 distinct CDR3 sequences, around a sixth of which are singletons. Under 7.5% of the sample comes from the top ten.

Graves' hyperthyroidism was defined as stable when no progression to ophthalmopathy occurred over 18 months of follow-up. Hyperthyroidism patients were aged 18 to 65 years and newly diagnosed, with disease duration of less than 2 months. Exclusion was applied to patients with uncontrolled infections, other autoimmune diseases, pregnancy or lactation. Diagnoses were based on clinical symptoms, serum thyroxine and TRAb, thyroid ultrasound and orbital computed tomography. Ficoll-Paque density gradient centrifugation was used to isolate PBMCs from around 10 ml of fresh peripheral blood. Total RNA was extracted using Trizol reagent, and RNA quality was assessed on an Agilent 2100 Bioanalyzer. The CDR3 numbers 14 residues from cysteine through phenylalanine. CDR3 DNA only is kept here, 42 bases in frame from base 1. Based on the germline V gene, the CDR1 and CDR2 sequences are KGHDR and SFDVKD. The V end loses 0 bases and the J end loses 1 base, and a stretch of 5 bases separates them.

The clonotype comes from a woman in her twenties or thirties with Graves' hyperthyroidism. Sequenced sample: blood. The chain was built from TRBV24-1 and TRBJ1-2, with no reliable assignment of the D segment. The nucleotides read TGTGCCACCAGTGATTTGGCATATAACTATGGCTACACCTTC. Its protein product is CATSDLAYNYGYTF.